The 2 T cell receptor beta chains in this list originate from one sample, sequenced in a study of blood T cell repertoires in COVID-19. Clones were read by immunoSEQ multiplex PCR, and TCRdb kept only the in-frame ones, dropping some. The repertoire consists of roughly 250,000 clones, with about four fifths occurring once and the leading ten covering 3.6%. Sequencing used PBMCs or T cells enriched from blood (not recorded which). All receptors derive from a woman between 40 and 50 years old who had been exposed to COVID-19.

This clone was recorded once. This sequence joins TRBV30 and TRBJ2-2; no firm D call. The germline V gene encodes CDR1 GTSNPN and CDR2 SVGIG (reference sequence). This CDR3 has 13 amino acids. V lost 0 bases and J 4 bases, leaving 6 bases between the germline ends. The CDR3, as DNA: TGTGCCTGGAGTGTACAACGCACCGGGGAGCTGTTTTTT. Amino acid sequence: CAWSVQRTGELFF. The complete variable domain, with remaining parts taken from reference TRBV30 and TRBJ2-2, reads SQTIHQWPATLVQPVGSPLSLECTVEGTSNPNLYWYRQAAGRGLQLLFYSVGIGQISSEVPQNLSASRPQDRQFILSSKKLLLSDSGFYLCAWSVQRTGELFFGEGSRLTVL.

Ten or more counts support this clone. The rearrangement uses TRBV7-2 and TRBJ2-1, with no clear D. The length of the CDR3 is 17 residues. The V gene lost 2 bases and the J gene lost 0 bases, with 14 bases spanning the gap. Germline assignment: CDR1 SGHTA and CDR2 FQGNSA. The CDR3 reads CASSLPRLPGSYNEQFF. CDR3 bases: TGTGCCAGCAGCTTACCTAGACTGCCCGGCTCCTACAATGAGCAGTTCTTC.